The rows below give T cell receptor beta chains drawn from one sample of a study of cytomegalovirus exposure and HLA in healthy donors. TCRdb's copy holds only in-frame clones and misses some; the assay was immunoSEQ multiplex PCR. Its listing shows 130,000 to 150,000 clones. Material for sequencing was PBMCs. Every receptor here comes from a male donor in good health and CMV-seronegative. Each CDR3 is given with its conserved first and last residue. A D gene is named only where the DNA matches it firmly.

v_call: TRBV30
d_call: TRBD2
j_call: TRBJ2-7
cdr3_aa: CAWSRAGPIRQYF
cdr3_nt: TGTGCCTGGAGTCGAGCGGGACCTATCCGGCAGTACTTC

v_call: TRBV18
d_call: TRBD1
j_call: TRBJ1-5
cdr3_aa: CASSPGQDQPQHF
cdr3_nt: TGTGCCAGCTCACCGGGACAGGATCAGCCCCAGCATTTT

v_call: TRBV29-1
d_call: TRBD1
j_call: TRBJ2-7
cdr3_aa: CSVEGQGIYEQYF
cdr3_nt: TGCAGCGTTGAAGGACAGGGGATATACGAGCAGTACTTC

v_call: TRBV25-1
d_call: TRBD2
j_call: TRBJ2-2
cdr3_aa: CASSESGLAGREELFF
cdr3_nt: TGTGCCAGCAGTGAATCGGGGCTAGCGGGACGGGAGGAGCTGTTTTTT

v_call: TRBV30
d_call: .
j_call: TRBJ1-1
cdr3_aa: CAWGAVNTEAFF
cdr3_nt: TGTGCCTGGGGCGCGGTGAACACTGAAGCTTTCTTT

v_call: TRBV27
d_call: .
j_call: TRBJ1-1
cdr3_aa: CASSPQDKGNTEAFF
cdr3_nt: TGTGCCAGCAGCCCACAGGACAAGGGGAACACTGAAGCTTTCTTT

v_call: TRBV20-1
d_call: .
j_call: TRBJ2-3
cdr3_aa: CSATRDTQYF
cdr3_nt: TGCAGTGCCACCAGGGATACGCAGTATTTT

v_call: TRBV5-1
d_call: TRBD1
j_call: TRBJ1-2
cdr3_aa: CASSLDRGLGYTF
cdr3_nt: TGCGCCAGCAGTTTGGACAGGGGCCTTGGCTACACCTTC

v_call: TRBV5-1
d_call: TRBD2
j_call: TRBJ2-5
cdr3_aa: CASSFRLAGGIGETQYF
cdr3_nt: TGCGCCAGCAGCTTTAGACTAGCGGGAGGAATCGGGGAGACCCAGTACTTC

v_call: TRBV30
d_call: .
j_call: TRBJ1-5
cdr3_aa: CAWSRGTAPNQPQHF
cdr3_nt: TGTGCCTGGAGTAGGGGGACGGCCCCAAATCAGCCCCAGCATTTT

v_call: TRBV9
d_call: .
j_call: TRBJ1-6
cdr3_aa: CASSDQYTNSPLHF
cdr3_nt: TGTGCCAGCAGCGATCAGTACACTAATTCACCCCTCCACTTT

v_call: TRBV14
d_call: TRBD2
j_call: TRBJ2-3
cdr3_aa: CASSSTSGTQYF
cdr3_nt: TGTGCCAGCAGCTCGACTAGCGGTACGCAGTATTTT

v_call: TRBV7-9
d_call: .
j_call: TRBJ2-2
cdr3_aa: CATRTENTGELFF
cdr3_nt: TGTGCCACAAGGACAGAAAACACCGGGGAGCTGTTTTTT

v_call: TRBV2
d_call: .
j_call: TRBJ1-5
cdr3_aa: CASSEARTGTRPQHF
cdr3_nt: TGTGCCAGCAGTGAAGCGCGAACAGGGACACGGCCCCAGCATTTT

v_call: TRBV9
d_call: .
j_call: TRBJ1-1
cdr3_aa: CASSQPGAEAFF
cdr3_nt: TGTGCCAGCAGCCAGCCCGGGGCTGAAGCTTTCTTT

v_call: TRBV29-1
d_call: TRBD1
j_call: TRBJ1-5
cdr3_aa: CSVEETGGNQPQHF
cdr3_nt: TGCAGCGTTGAGGAGACAGGGGGAAATCAGCCCCAGCATTTT

v_call: TRBV30
d_call: .
j_call: TRBJ2-6
cdr3_aa: CASLGGRALAGANVLTF
cdr3_nt: TGTGCCTCGCTGGGGGGTAGGGCGCTAGCTGGGGCCAACGTCCTGACTTTC

v_call: TRBV6-5
d_call: .
j_call: TRBJ2-7
cdr3_aa: CASSQGTPYSYEQYF
cdr3_nt: TGTGCCAGCAGTCAGGGGACCCCTTACTCCTACGAGCAGTACTTC

v_call: TRBV5-4
d_call: TRBD1
j_call: TRBJ1-1
cdr3_aa: CASSPTGLDTEAFF
cdr3_nt: TGTGCCAGCAGCCCGACAGGGTTGGACACTGAAGCTTTCTTT

v_call: TRBV10-3
d_call: .
j_call: TRBJ1-5
cdr3_aa: CAISESISNQPQHF
cdr3_nt: TGTGCCATCAGTGAGTCCATTAGCAATCAGCCCCAGCATTTT

v_call: TRBV18
d_call: .
j_call: TRBJ1-5
cdr3_aa: CASSPRFGGDSNQPQHF
cdr3_nt: TGTGCCAGCTCACCACGTTTTGGAGGGGATAGCAATCAGCCCCAGCATTTT

v_call: TRBV5-1
d_call: .
j_call: TRBJ1-1
cdr3_aa: CASSLYGRADTEAFF
cdr3_nt: TGCGCCAGCAGCTTGTACGGGAGGGCCGACACTGAAGCTTTCTTT

v_call: TRBV6-5
d_call: .
j_call: TRBJ2-7
cdr3_aa: CASSYPDLLYEQYF
cdr3_nt: TGTGCCAGCAGTTACCCTGACCTACTATACGAGCAGTACTTC

v_call: TRBV5-1
d_call: TRBD1
j_call: TRBJ2-3
cdr3_aa: CASSLARFRTGDSTDTQYF
cdr3_nt: TGCGCCAGCAGCTTGGCACGTTTCCGGACAGGGGATAGCACAGATACGCAGTATTTT

v_call: TRBV4-2
d_call: .
j_call: TRBJ1-2
cdr3_aa: CASSQDTTAFYGYTF
cdr3_nt: TGTGCCAGCAGCCAAGATACGACAGCCTTCTATGGCTACACCTTC

v_call: TRBV18
d_call: TRBD1
j_call: TRBJ2-5
cdr3_aa: CASSDPRDRGARETQYF
cdr3_nt: TGTGCCAGCTCCGACCCACGGGACAGGGGGGCCCGAGAGACCCAGTACTTC

v_call: TRBV15
d_call: .
j_call: TRBJ2-7
cdr3_aa: CATSRDQGPYEQYF
cdr3_nt: TGTGCCACCAGCAGAGATCAGGGCCCTTACGAGCAGTACTTC

v_call: TRBV29-1
d_call: .
j_call: TRBJ1-1
cdr3_aa: CSVSLGRAGTEAFF
cdr3_nt: TGCAGTGTTAGTCTGGGCAGGGCGGGGACTGAAGCTTTCTTT

v_call: TRBV4-1
d_call: TRBD2
j_call: TRBJ2-3
cdr3_aa: CASSQSSAGGPTDTQYF
cdr3_nt: TGCGCCAGCAGCCAAAGTTCAGCGGGAGGCCCCACAGATACGCAGTATTTT

v_call: TRBV27
d_call: .
j_call: TRBJ1-5
cdr3_aa: CASSLTRGKGPQHF
cdr3_nt: TGTGCCAGCAGTTTGACGAGGGGGAAGGGGCCCCAGCATTTT

v_call: TRBV9
d_call: TRBD1
j_call: TRBJ1-3
cdr3_aa: CASSVAGGQGNTIYF
cdr3_nt: TGTGCCAGCAGCGTAGCCGGGGGACAGGGAAACACCATATATTTT

v_call: TRBV30
d_call: TRBD1
j_call: TRBJ1-2
cdr3_aa: CAWSRTGGYGYTF
cdr3_nt: TGTGCCTGGTCCCGGACAGGGGGCTATGGCTACACCTTC

v_call: TRBV6-5
d_call: TRBD1
j_call: TRBJ1-1
cdr3_aa: CASSNTGARNTEAFF
cdr3_nt: TGTGCCAGCAGCAATACAGGGGCCAGGAACACTGAAGCTTTCTTT

v_call: TRBV7-9
d_call: TRBD1
j_call: TRBJ1-1
cdr3_aa: CASSFWTGGLNTEAFF
cdr3_nt: TGTGCCAGCAGCTTTTGGACAGGGGGCCTGAACACTGAAGCTTTCTTT

v_call: TRBV7-9
d_call: .
j_call: TRBJ1-1
cdr3_aa: CASSFPGGGGANTEAFF
cdr3_nt: TGTGCCAGCAGCTTCCCCGGGGGGGGAGGGGCGAACACTGAAGCTTTCTTT

v_call: TRBV2
d_call: .
j_call: TRBJ1-6
cdr3_aa: CASGGGTNSPLHF
cdr3_nt: TGTGCCAGCGGCGGGGGGACTAATTCACCCCTCCACTTT

v_call: TRBV5-1
d_call: .
j_call: TRBJ1-6
cdr3_aa: CASSLGSNSPLHF
cdr3_nt: TGCGCCAGCAGCTTGGGTAGTAATTCACCCCTCCACTTT

v_call: TRBV5-4
d_call: .
j_call: TRBJ1-1
cdr3_aa: CASSIGYEAFF
cdr3_nt: TGTGCCAGCAGTATCGGTTATGAAGCTTTCTTT

v_call: TRBV27
d_call: .
j_call: TRBJ2-5
cdr3_aa: CASKPGGQRRETQYF
cdr3_nt: TGTGCCAGTAAGCCGGGGGGCCAGAGGAGGGAGACCCAGTACTTC

v_call: TRBV14
d_call: .
j_call: TRBJ2-1
cdr3_aa: CASSHVGRGINEQFF
cdr3_nt: TGTGCCAGCAGCCACGTCGGCCGAGGAATCAATGAGCAGTTCTTC

v_call: TRBV28
d_call: TRBD1
j_call: TRBJ1-1
cdr3_aa: CASSQDRENTEAFF
cdr3_nt: TGTGCCAGCAGCCAAGACAGGGAGAACACTGAAGCTTTCTTT

v_call: TRBV7-6
d_call: .
j_call: TRBJ1-5
cdr3_aa: CASSLAAATMYSNQPQHF
cdr3_nt: TGTGCCAGCAGCCTAGCGGCAGCGACCATGTATAGCAATCAGCCCCAGCATTTT

v_call: TRBV9
d_call: TRBD1
j_call: TRBJ1-1
cdr3_aa: CASSVVGGWATEAFF
cdr3_nt: TGTGCCAGCAGCGTAGTAGGGGGCTGGGCCACTGAAGCTTTCTTT

v_call: TRBV13
d_call: TRBD1
j_call: TRBJ1-1
cdr3_aa: CASSSTGGEAFF
cdr3_nt: TGTGCCAGCAGCTCAACAGGGGGCGAAGCTTTCTTT

v_call: TRBV27
d_call: TRBD1
j_call: TRBJ1-5
cdr3_aa: CASSLRTGWDQPQHF
cdr3_nt: TGTGCCAGCAGCCTACGGACAGGGTGGGATCAGCCCCAGCATTTT

v_call: TRBV7-9
d_call: TRBD1
j_call: TRBJ1-2
cdr3_aa: CASSPGQGANYGYTF
cdr3_nt: TGTGCCAGCAGCCCGGGACAGGGGGCTAACTATGGCTACACCTTC

v_call: TRBV27
d_call: .
j_call: TRBJ1-1
cdr3_aa: CASSFRAGRTEAFF
cdr3_nt: TGTGCCAGCAGTTTCCGGGCGGGTCGGACTGAAGCTTTCTTT

v_call: TRBV5-4
d_call: TRBD1
j_call: TRBJ2-1
cdr3_aa: CASSQDRVNEQFF
cdr3_nt: TGTGCCAGCAGCCAGGACAGGGTGAATGAGCAGTTCTTC

v_call: TRBV4-3
d_call: .
j_call: TRBJ1-4
cdr3_aa: CASSQRGEGFEEKLFF
cdr3_nt: TGCGCCAGCAGCCAGCGAGGAGAGGGATTTGAAGAAAAACTGTTTTTT

v_call: TRBV18
d_call: .
j_call: TRBJ1-2
cdr3_aa: CASSPEGLGGYTF
cdr3_nt: TGTGCCAGCTCACCCGAGGGATTGGGAGGCTACACCTTC

v_call: TRBV7-9
d_call: .
j_call: TRBJ1-1
cdr3_aa: CASSSPSLAGGMNTEAFF
cdr3_nt: TGTGCCAGCAGCTCTCCCTCCCTCGCGGGGGGTATGAACACTGAAGCTTTCTTT

v_call: TRBV30
d_call: .
j_call: TRBJ2-2
cdr3_aa: CAWMRAGTTGELFF
cdr3_nt: TGTGCCTGGATGAGGGCGGGGACCACCGGGGAGCTGTTTTTT

v_call: TRBV19
d_call: TRBD1
j_call: TRBJ2-5
cdr3_aa: CASRRVTGGSETQYF
cdr3_nt: TGTGCCAGTAGAAGAGTGACAGGGGGCTCCGAGACCCAGTACTTC

v_call: TRBV6-6
d_call: .
j_call: TRBJ1-2
cdr3_aa: CASTAAGLGYTF
cdr3_nt: TGTGCCAGCACCGCCGCGGGCCTCGGCTACACCTTC

v_call: TRBV5-4
d_call: TRBD1
j_call: TRBJ1-1
cdr3_aa: CASSSLDRANTEAFF
cdr3_nt: TGTGCCAGCAGCTCGCTCGACAGGGCTAACACTGAAGCTTTCTTT

v_call: TRBV5-1
d_call: TRBD1
j_call: TRBJ1-6
cdr3_aa: CASSTGQANSPLHF
cdr3_nt: TGCGCCAGCAGCACCGGACAGGCGAATTCACCCCTCCACTTT

v_call: TRBV10-1
d_call: .
j_call: TRBJ2-3
cdr3_aa: CASSLPGDQPDTQYF
cdr3_nt: TGCGCCAGCAGTCTGCCGGGAGACCAACCAGATACGCAGTATTTT

v_call: TRBV27
d_call: TRBD1
j_call: TRBJ2-6
cdr3_aa: CASSLSAPGGPSGANVLTF
cdr3_nt: TGTGCCAGCAGTTTATCGGCCCCAGGGGGTCCCTCTGGGGCCAACGTCCTGACTTTC

v_call: TRBV29-1
d_call: TRBD1
j_call: TRBJ1-2
cdr3_aa: CSFSSGTGYGYTF
cdr3_nt: TGCAGCTTCTCGTCCGGGACAGGTTATGGCTACACCTTC